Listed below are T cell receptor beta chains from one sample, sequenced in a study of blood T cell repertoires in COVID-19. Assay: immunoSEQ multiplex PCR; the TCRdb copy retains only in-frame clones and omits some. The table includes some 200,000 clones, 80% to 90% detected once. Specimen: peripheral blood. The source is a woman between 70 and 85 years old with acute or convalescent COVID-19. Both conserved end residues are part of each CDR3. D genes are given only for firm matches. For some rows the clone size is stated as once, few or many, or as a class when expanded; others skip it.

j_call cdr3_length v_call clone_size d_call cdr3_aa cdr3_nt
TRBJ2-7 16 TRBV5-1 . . CASSPAPAGSSYEQYF TGCGCCAGCAGCCCGGCGCCGGCGGGGTCGTCCTACGAGCAGTACTTC
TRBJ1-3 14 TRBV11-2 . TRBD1 CATGQGSTGNTIYF TGTGCCACTGGACAGGGGAGCACTGGAAACACCATATATTTT
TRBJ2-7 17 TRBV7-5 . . CVRSLTNSGGLSYEQYF TGTGTCAGAAGCTTAACGAATAGCGGGGGGCTGTCCTACGAGCAGTACTTC
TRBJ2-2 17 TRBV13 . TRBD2 CASSLVPSGRFSGELFF TGTGCCAGCAGCTTAGTTCCTAGCGGGAGATTCAGCGGGGAGCTGTTTTTT
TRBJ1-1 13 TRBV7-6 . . CASRKNRDTEAFF TGTGCCAGCAGAAAGAACAGGGACACTGAAGCTTTCTTT
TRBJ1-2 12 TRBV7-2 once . CASSLDSNGYTF TGTGCCAGCAGTCTGGACTCAAATGGCTACACCTTC
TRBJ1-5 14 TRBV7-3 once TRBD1 CASSPGGAGQPQHF TGTGCCAGCAGTCCAGGGGGCGCCGGTCAGCCCCAGCATTTT
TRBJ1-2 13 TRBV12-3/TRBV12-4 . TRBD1 CASRRQGVHGYTF TGTGCCAGCAGGCGACAGGGGGTCCATGGCTACACCTTC
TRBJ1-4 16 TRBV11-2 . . CASELTEPATNEKLFF TGTGCCAGCGAATTGACAGAACCTGCAACTAATGAAAAACTGTTTTTT
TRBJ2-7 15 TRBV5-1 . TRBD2 CASSSLAGGPQEQYF TGCGCCAGCAGCTCCTTAGCGGGAGGGCCGCAGGAGCAGTACTTC